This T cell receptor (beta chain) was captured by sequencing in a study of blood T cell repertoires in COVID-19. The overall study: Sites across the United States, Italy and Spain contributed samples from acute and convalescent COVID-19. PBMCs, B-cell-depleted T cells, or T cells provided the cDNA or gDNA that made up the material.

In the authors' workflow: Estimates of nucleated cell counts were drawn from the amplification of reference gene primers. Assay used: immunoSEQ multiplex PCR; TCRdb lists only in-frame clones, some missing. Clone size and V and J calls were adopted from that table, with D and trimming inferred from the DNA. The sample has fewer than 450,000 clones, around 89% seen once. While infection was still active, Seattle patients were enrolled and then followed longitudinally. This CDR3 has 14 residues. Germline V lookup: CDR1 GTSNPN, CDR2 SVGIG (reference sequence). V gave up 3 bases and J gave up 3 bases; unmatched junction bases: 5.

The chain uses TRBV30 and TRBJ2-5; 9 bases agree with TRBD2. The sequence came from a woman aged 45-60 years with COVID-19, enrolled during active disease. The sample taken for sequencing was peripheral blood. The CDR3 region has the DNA TGTGCCTGGAGCGTACTAGCGGGTGAAGAGACCCAGTACTTC. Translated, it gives CAWSVLAGEETQYF.